The 28 T cell receptor beta chains in this list originate from one sample, sequenced in a study of PD-1 blockade in classical Hodgkin lymphoma. Brentuximab vedotin exposure varied, and every patient relapsed after autologous stem cell transplantation. Clones were read by immunoSEQ multiplex PCR, and TCRdb kept only the in-frame ones, dropping some. The sample shows 30,000 to 35,000 clones, roughly four fifths of them seen only once. This specimen was peripheral blood mononuclear cells (PBMCs), taken at baseline. These receptor sequences come from a human donor with classical Hodgkin lymphoma.

V gene TRBV19 combines with J gene TRBJ1-4; the D is unclear. The ends were cut back, 3 bases at V and 8 bases at J, with 10 bases in the middle. There are 13 residues in the CDR3. Germline V gene lookup returns CDR1 LNHDA and CDR2 SQIVND (reference sequence). DNA of the CDR3: TGTGCCAGTAGTATGGGCCAGATCGAAAAACTGTTTTTT. This codes for CASSMGQIEKLFF.

The chain uses TRBV30 and TRBJ2-5; D unclear. Trimming took off 2 bases at V and 4 bases at J, with 8 bases between the two ends. CDR1 is GTSNPN and CDR2 is SVGIG in the germline V gene (reference sequence). The CDR3 is 12 residues long. The CDR3 nucleotides are TGTGCCTGGAGTAGGGATCGAGAGACCCAGTACTTC. It specifies CAWSRDRETQYF.

This clone was counted once. V usage is TRBV2 and J usage is TRBJ1-4, with 7 nucleotides matching TRBD1. V shed 8 bases, J shed 7 bases, and the junction held 10 bases outside the gene matches. This CDR3 is 14 amino acids long. Germline loops: CDR1 SNHLY, CDR2 FYNNEI. For the CDR3, the DNA is TGTGCCAGCGGGGGTAGGGGGCTATTTGAAAAACTGTTTTTT. Translating it yields CASGGRGLFEKLFF.

The V gene is TRBV27, the J gene TRBJ2-3; TRBD1 agrees at 9 bases. The length of the CDR3 is 13 residues. Germline-derived CDR1 and CDR2 are MNHEY and SMNVEV (reference sequence). Germline trimming cut 6 bases from V and 5 bases from J; bases unmatched to any gene: 3. In DNA form, the CDR3 reads TGTGCCAGCAGGACAGGGGGACAAGATACGCAGTATTTT. Amino acid sequence: CASRTGGQDTQYF.

J is TRBJ1-1 and V is TRBV7-9, with TRBD1 matching 12 bases. This CDR3 is built from 17 residues. Germline-derived CDR1 and CDR2 are SEHNR and FQNEAQ (reference sequence). Trimming at V came to 5 bases and at J to 3 bases, leaving 10 bases not matched to a gene. CDR3 sequence reads: CASSRFRDRGLYTEAFF. The CDR3 region has the DNA TGTGCCAGCAGCCGATTCCGGGACAGGGGGCTCTACACTGAAGCTTTCTTT.

The genes are TRBV27 and TRBJ1-1, with 12 positions matching TRBD1. The germline V gene encodes CDR1 MNHEY and CDR2 SMNVEV (reference sequence). The CDR3 consists of 14 residues. V gave up 6 bases and J gave up 10 bases; unmatched junction bases: 9. The CDR3 loop is CASRPQGQGARAFF. In nucleotides, the CDR3 is TGTGCCAGCAGACCCCAGGGACAGGGGGCTCGAGCTTTCTTT.

A single count supports this clone. The chain combines TRBV6-5 with TRBJ2-1; no definite D call. The CDR3 is made up of 15 amino acids. CDR1 MNHEY and CDR2 SVGAGI come from the germline V gene. The V end was cut by 0 bases, the J end by 2 bases, with 8 bases between. CDR3 in amino acids: CASSYSDLPYNEQFF. CDR3 DNA: TGTGCCAGCAGTTACTCGGATCTCCCCTACAATGAGCAGTTCTTC.

For the CDR3, the DNA is TGCGCCAGCAGCGACGACCGAGGGGGAAACATTCAGTACTTC. This encodes CASSDDRGGNIQYF. The chain employs TRBV5-1 and TRBJ2-4; D might be TRBD1 (6 bases). The CDR3 has 14 amino acids. V was cut by 4 bases and J by 6 bases, with 14 bases left in between. The germline CDR1 and CDR2 sequences are SGHRS and YFSETQ.

V and J are TRBV19 and TRBJ2-2, with D possibly matching TRBD1 (6 bases). The germline V gene encodes CDR1 LNHDA and CDR2 SQIVND (reference sequence). The CDR3 covers 14 residues. V lost 6 bases, J lost 5 bases, and 13 bases lay in between. CDR3 DNA: TGTGCCAGTAGATTCCAGGGGTTGACCGGGGAGCTGTTTTTT. Translation: CASRFQGLTGELFF.

The rearrangement links TRBV5-5 to TRBJ2-7, with TRBD1 identical over 9 bases. Looked up from germline, CDR1 is SGHKS and CDR2 is YYEKEE (reference sequence). This CDR3 has 15 residues. J was trimmed by 4 bases and V by 2 bases; bases with no gene match: 7. The CDR3 nucleotides read TGTGCCAGCAGCTTCCATGGACAGGGGAGGTACGAGCAGTACTTC. It encodes CASSFHGQGRYEQYF.

The rearrangement links TRBV4-3 to TRBJ1-1; D is uncertain. Germline CDR1 LGHNA, CDR2 YSLEER. The CDR3 has 15 amino acids. V was clipped by 0 bases and J by 5 bases, with 13 bases between them. CDR3 region: CASSQDFKGWTEAFF. The CDR3 nucleotides are TGCGCCAGCAGCCAAGATTTTAAGGGTTGGACTGAAGCTTTCTTT.

The chain links TRBV7-7 to TRBJ2-2; 8 positions agree with TRBD1. Per germline, CDR1 SSHAT and CDR2 FNYEAQ (reference sequence). J gave up 7 bases and V 4 bases, and 2 bases lay outside the gene matches. This CDR3 has 13 amino acids. The CDR3 here is CASSSQGDGELFF. As DNA, the CDR3 is TGTGCCAGCAGCTCACAGGGGGACGGGGAGCTGTTTTTT.

This chain uses TRBV6-6 with TRBJ1-2; a possible D gene is TRBD1 (5 bases). This CDR3 has 15 amino acids. Germline V lookup: CDR1 MNHNY, CDR2 SVGAGI (reference sequence). V was clipped by 5 bases and J by 3 bases, with 16 bases between them. As DNA, the CDR3 is TGTGCCAGCAGTAGGGGTGGGCAGGGTGACTATGGCTACACCTTC. It is translated as CASSRGGQGDYGYTF.

The chain recombines TRBV5-6 with TRBJ2-3, with 8 positions matching TRBD1. V trimming: 5 bases; J trimming: 2 bases; junction bases outside the gene matches: 7. The CDR3 spans 15 residues. Germline values: CDR1 SGHDT, CDR2 YYEEEE. The CDR3 nucleotides are TGTGCCAGCAGTGAAGACAGGGGCTACACAGATACGCAGTATTTT. Translation gives CASSEDRGYTDTQYF.

The rearrangement links TRBV2 to TRBJ2-1; either TRBD1 or TRBD2 may fit D (6 bases each). Germline values: CDR1 SNHLY, CDR2 FYNNEI. The CDR3 length is 14 residues. Trimming pared 10 bases from V and 6 bases from J, leaving 19 bases between. The DNA for the CDR3 is TGTGCCACCCTGTCGGAGGGGGATTTCAATGAGCAGTTCTTC. This translates into CATLSEGDFNEQFF.

The chain employs TRBV6-5 and TRBJ1-1; a possible D gene is TRBD1 (5 bases). This CDR3 contains 14 residues. V was cut by 5 bases and J by 2 bases, with 12 bases left in between. Looked up from germline, CDR1 is MNHEY and CDR2 is SVGAGI. The CDR3 bases are TGTGCCAGCAGTGGACCGGGGCTAAACACTGAAGCTTTCTTT. It translates to CASSGPGLNTEAFF.

V usage is TRBV14 and J usage is TRBJ2-3, with 9 bases matching TRBD2. The CDR3 is 15 amino acids. The germline V gene has CDR1 SGHDN and CDR2 FVKESK. V was pared by 0 bases and J by 10 bases, with 8 bases of the junction left unmatched. CDR3 nucleotide sequence: TGTGCCAGCAGCCAAGATTTGGCGGGGGGGGCTTCGCAGTATTTT. As protein: CASSQDLAGGASQYF.

A note on this clone: An end of the junction differs from the germline gene, which may be a read error. The V gene is TRBV7-7, the J gene TRBJ2-5; the match to TRBD1 covers 8 bases. From germline, CDR1 is SSHAT and CDR2 FNYEAQ (reference sequence). The CDR3 sequence is 15 residues long. The CDR3 loop reads CASSLGGTGQETQYF. As DNA, the CDR3 is TGTGCTAGCAGCTTAGGAGGGACAGGACAAGAGACCCAGTACTTC. The whole variable domain, remainder taken from reference TRBV7-7 and TRBJ2-5, is GAGVSQSPRYKVTKRGQDVTLRCDPISSHATLYWYQQALGQGPEFLTYFNYEAQPDKSGLPSDRFSAERPEGSISTLTIQRTEQRDSAMYRCASSLGGTGQETQYFGPGTRLLVL.

CDR3 nucleotides: TGTGCCAGCAGCTCTACACTAGCGCCGAACACCGGGGAGCTGTTTTTT. This encodes CASSSTLAPNTGELFF. The rearrangement uses TRBV7-3 and TRBJ2-2; 7 nucleotides match TRBD2. Germline V gives CDR1 SGHTA, CDR2 FQGTGA. The CDR3 runs to 16 residues. Trimming took 4 bases from V and 0 from J; bases not matched to a gene: 5.

CDR3 region: CASSEGGWDQPQHF. The CDR3 nucleotides read TGTGCCAGCAGTGAAGGGGGATGGGATCAGCCCCAGCATTTT. This chain connects TRBV2 to TRBJ1-5, with D uncertain. From germline, CDR1 is SNHLY and CDR2 FYNNEI. The CDR3 is 14 amino acids. Trimming stripped 1 base from V and 5 bases from J, with 9 bases between.

The V gene is TRBV9, the J gene TRBJ1-1; tentative D call: TRBD1 (5 bases). V gave up 0 bases and J gave up 10 bases, with 13 bases separating them. Germline-derived CDR1 and CDR2 are SGDLS and YYNGEE. This CDR3 is 13 amino acids long. CDR3 nucleotides: TGTGCCAGCAGCGTAGAGGTCCAGGGAGGAGCTTTCTTT. Its translation is CASSVEVQGGAFF.

This chain connects TRBV13 to TRBJ2-5; perhaps TRBD2 as D (7 bases). Germline CDR1 reads PRHDT; CDR2 reads FYEKMQ (reference sequence). Trimming took off 5 bases at V and 2 bases at J, with 9 bases between the two ends. The CDR3 is made up of 13 amino acids. CDR3 bases: TGTGCCAGCAGCGAGGGGGGGCAAGAGACCCAGTACTTC. The encoded protein is CASSEGGQETQYF.

This chain links TRBV6-5 with TRBJ1-5; 7 nucleotides agree with TRBD1. After removal of 5 bases from V and 5 bases from J, the junction contained 3 bases not matched to a gene. Germline V gene sequence: CDR1 MNHEY, CDR2 SVGAGI. The length of the CDR3 is 13 residues. CDR3 amino acids: CASSRDSYQPQHF. The CDR3 nucleotides are TGTGCCAGCAGTCGGGACAGTTATCAGCCCCAGCATTTT.

This clone is a singleton in its sample. This rearrangement joins TRBV7-2 to TRBJ2-7; D ambiguous. V lost 5 bases and J 6 bases, leaving 14 bases between the germline ends. This CDR3 contains 13 residues. Per germline, CDR1 SGHTA and CDR2 FQGNSA. The CDR3 coding sequence is TGTGCCAGCAGCCCCGGGTTAGGGCGCGAGCAGTACTTC. It translates to CASSPGLGREQYF.

The chain uses TRBV19 and TRBJ1-4, with 9 bases identical to TRBD1. Germline CDR1 and CDR2: LNHDA and SQIVND (reference sequence). CDR3 length: 17 amino acids. Unmatched junction bases numbered 9, after V lost 5 bases and J lost 2 bases. The CDR3 spells CASSGRDRVRTNEKLFF. DNA for the CDR3: TGTGCCAGTAGTGGCCGGGACAGGGTGCGCACTAATGAAAAACTGTTTTTT.

This rearrangement joins TRBV4-3 to TRBJ1-1; TRBD1 matches at 10 bases. V lost 1 base, J lost 7 bases, and 6 bases stayed unmatched. Germline V gene data show CDR1 as LGHNA and CDR2 as YSLEER. The CDR3 sequence is 15 residues long. DNA of the CDR3: TGCGCCAGCAGCCAAGGCACGGGACAGGGGAGTGAAGCTTTCTTT. This codes for CASSQGTGQGSEAFF.

The rearrangement joins TRBV19 to TRBJ1-5, with D perhaps matching TRBD1 (6 bases). The CDR3 extends over 14 amino acids. Germline assignment: CDR1 LNHDA and CDR2 SQIVND (reference sequence). The germline V and J ends were trimmed by 3 bases and 5 bases, with 11 bases remaining between them. This chain's CDR3 is CASSISAGDQPQHF. The CDR3 coding sequence is TGTGCCAGTAGTATCTCGGCAGGGGATCAGCCCCAGCATTTT. Full variable domain (missing parts from reference TRBV19 and TRBJ1-5): DGGITQSPKYLFRKEGQNVTLSCEQNLNHDAMYWYRQDPGQGLRLIYYSQIVNDFQKGDIAEGYSVSREKKESFPLTVTSAQKNPTAFYLCASSISAGDQPQHFGDGTRLSIL.

This clone was observed once. The J gene is TRBJ2-3, the V gene TRBV5-5, with 15 bases matching TRBD2. The V and J ends lost 1 base and 3 bases, in that order; junction bases with no gene match: 3. The CDR3 runs to 17 residues. The germline V gene has CDR1 SGHKS and CDR2 YYEKEE (reference sequence). Here the CDR3 reads CASSLLGLAGGTDTQYF. The CDR3 DNA follows: TGTGCCAGCAGCTTGTTGGGACTAGCGGGGGGAACAGATACGCAGTATTTT.